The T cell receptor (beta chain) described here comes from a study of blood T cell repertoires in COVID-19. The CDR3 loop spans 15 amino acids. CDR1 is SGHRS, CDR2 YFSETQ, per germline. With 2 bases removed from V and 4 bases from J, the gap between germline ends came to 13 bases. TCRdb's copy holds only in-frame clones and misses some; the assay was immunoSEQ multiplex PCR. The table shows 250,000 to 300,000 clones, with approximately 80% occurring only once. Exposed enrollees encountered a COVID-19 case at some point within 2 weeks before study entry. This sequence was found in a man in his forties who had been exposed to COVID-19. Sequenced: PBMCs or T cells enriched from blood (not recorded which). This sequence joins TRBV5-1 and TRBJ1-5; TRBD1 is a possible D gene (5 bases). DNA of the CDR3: TGCGCCAGCAGCTTCCAAGGGGAGGGTAATCAGCCCCAGCATTTT. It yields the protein CASSFQGEGNQPQHF.